Shown below are 32 T cell receptor beta chains from a single sample sequenced in a study of shared clonotypes between healthy human individuals. The data were produced by immunoSEQ multiplex PCR, yet TCRdb's version contains in-frame clones alone and is incomplete. The sample carries about half a million clones, roughly 80% recorded once. Material for sequencing was PBMCs. These receptors originate from a woman between 40 and 55 years old in good health. Some clones in this sample may be carry-over from other donors' samples.

This clone was picked up one time. V is TRBV27 and J is TRBJ2-7, with D unresolved. The CDR3 consists of 13 residues. The germline V gene encodes CDR1 MNHEY and CDR2 SMNVEV (reference sequence). Trimming removed 5 bases from V and 3 bases from J, with 11 bases in between. CDR3: CASSIFGNYEQYF. Here the CDR3 DNA reads TGTGCCAGCAGTATCTTCGGCAACTACGAGCAGTACTTC.

Of note for this clone: One junction end disagrees with the germline gene, perhaps due to a read error. Other DNA variants within this sample encode the same CDR3. The chain recombines TRBV5-1 with TRBJ2-7; D is perhaps TRBD1 (6 bases). The CDR3 has 14 amino acids. Germline V CDR1 and CDR2: SGHRS, YFSETQ. For the CDR3, the DNA is TGCGCCAGCAGCTCGGCAGGACAGTCCTATGAGCAGTACTTC. Amino acids: CASSSAGQSYEQYF.

This sequence joins TRBV6-1 and TRBJ1-2, with D unresolved. CDR1 and CDR2 (germline): MNHNS, SASEGT. V was pared by 4 bases and J by 0 bases, with 12 bases between. The CDR3 contains 15 residues. CDR3 region: CASSGDILANYGYTF. The CDR3 DNA sequence: TGTGCCAGCAGTGGTGACATCCTCGCTAACTATGGCTACACCTTC.

This clone was recorded at least ten times. The genes are TRBV7-6 and TRBJ2-4; weak D call: TRBD2 (6 bases). There are 14 residues in the CDR3. V gave up 1 base and J gave up 6 bases, with 10 bases separating them. The germline gives CDR1 SGHVS, CDR2 FNYEAQ. The CDR3 DNA follows: TGTGCCAGCAGCTTAGACGGGGGTGGAAACATTCAGTACTTC. Encoded protein: CASSLDGGGNIQYF.

This clone turned up a few times. The chain links TRBV7-2 to TRBJ2-5; D not certain. The CDR3 spans 14 residues. Trimming took off 2 bases at V and 2 bases at J, with 9 bases between the two ends. Germline V gene lookup returns CDR1 SGHTA and CDR2 FQGNSA. The CDR3 nucleotides are TGTGCCAGCAGCTTAAATAGGCAGCAAGAGACCCAGTACTTC. Translated: CASSLNRQQETQYF. Complete variable domain (other parts from reference TRBV7-2 and TRBJ2-5): GAGVSQSPSNKVTEKGKDVELRCDPISGHTALYWYRQSLGQGLEFLIYFQGNSAPDKSGLPSDRFSAERTGGSVSTLTIQRTQQEDSAVYLCASSLNRQQETQYFGPGTRLLVL.

This clone has more than one count but fewer than ten. The chain combines TRBV19 with TRBJ2-2; perhaps TRBD1 as D (5 bases). Germline CDR1 LNHDA, CDR2 SQIVND (reference sequence). This CDR3 has 14 residues. V was trimmed by 5 bases and J by 8 bases, leaving 15 bases between them. CDR3 nucleotides: TGTGCCAGTAGTCCTTGGACAACTACAGGGGAGCTGTTTTTT. Its translation: CASSPWTTTGELFF.

V and J are TRBV27 and TRBJ1-4, with D unclear. The CDR3 is made up of 14 amino acids. Trimming removed 6 bases from V and 5 bases from J, with 13 bases in between. Germline loops: CDR1 MNHEY, CDR2 SMNVEV (reference sequence). Written as DNA, the CDR3 is TGTGCCAGCAGGGGCACAAGCGGGAATGAAAAACTGTTTTTT. Translated: CASRGTSGNEKLFF.

The chain employs TRBV9 and TRBJ2-2; the D gene could be TRBD1 or TRBD2 (6 bases each). CDR3 size: 16 residues. The V gene lost 3 bases and the J gene lost 0 bases, with 12 bases spanning the gap. From germline, CDR1 is SGDLS and CDR2 YYNGEE. The CDR3 nucleotides are TGTGCCAGCAGCGAGGGGGGACTGTCGAACACCGGGGAGCTGTTTTTT. This translates into CASSEGGLSNTGELFF.

As regards this clone: With a far larger clone one base away, a read error is the likely cause. The chain uses TRBV29-1 and TRBJ2-5, with 7 nucleotides matching TRBD1. V was clipped by 6 bases and J by 3 bases; unmatched bases: 7. CDR1 and CDR2 (germline): SQVTM, ANQGSEA. The CDR3 runs to 13 residues. CDR3 region: CSVAGTDKETQYF. In DNA, the CDR3 is TGCAGCGTCGCAGGGACAGATAAAGAGACCCAGTACTTC.

The chain links TRBV7-3 to TRBJ2-1; the D gene could be TRBD1 or TRBD2 (5 bases each). The V end lost 0 bases, the J end lost 12 bases, and 12 bases lay between the germline ends. CDR1 and CDR2 (germline): SGHTA, FQGTGA. CDR3 size: 13 residues. The CDR3 DNA sequence: TGTGCCAGCAGCTTAACAGTCTCGGGACGGCAGTTCTTC. Translation: CASSLTVSGRQFF.

This chain links TRBV18 with TRBJ2-7; 9 bases align to TRBD2. This CDR3 is built from 16 residues. Germline assignment: CDR1 KGHSH and CDR2 LQKENI. Trimming took 3 bases from V and 1 from J; bases not matched to a gene: 7. The CDR3 is CASSPFGSGSSYEQYF. The CDR3 DNA follows: TGTGCCAGCTCACCCTTCGGTAGCGGGAGTTCCTACGAGCAGTACTTC.

This clone was detected many times. The sample holds other DNA sequences that translate to the same CDR3. The chain links TRBV5-6 to TRBJ1-2; D not certain. The germline CDR1 and CDR2 sequences are SGHDT and YYEEEE. Deletions cut 0 bases from V and 8 bases from J, with 8 bases between. The length of the CDR3 is 12 residues. In nucleotides, the CDR3 is TGTGCCAGCAGCTTGGGCGGTCAGGGCTACACCTTC. It codes for CASSLGGQGYTF.

V is TRBV5-5 and J is TRBJ1-2; 9 bases are a match to TRBD1. The CDR3 is 15 residues long. CDR1 and CDR2 from the germline V gene are SGHKS and YYEKEE (reference sequence). V trimming: 5 bases; J trimming: 0 bases; junction bases outside the gene matches: 5. The CDR3 nucleotides are TGTGCCAGCAGTAGGACAGGGGCAGCTAACTATGGCTACACCTTC. Protein product: CASSRTGAANYGYTF.

This chain links TRBV4-1 with TRBJ1-4, with a weak D call TRBD1 (6 bases). With 3 bases removed from V and 8 bases from J, the gap between germline ends came to 16 bases. CDR1 and CDR2 from the germline V gene are MGHRA and YSYEKL. The CDR3 totals 15 residues. The CDR3 spells CASSHPGTPQEKLFF. The CDR3 DNA sequence: TGCGCCAGCAGCCACCCTGGGACACCCCAGGAAAAACTGTTTTTT.

This clone has just a few counts. J is TRBJ1-4 and V is TRBV18, with TRBD1 matching 7 bases. The CDR3 covers 15 residues. The germline CDR1 and CDR2 sequences are KGHSH and LQKENI. V lost 3 bases, J lost 8 bases, and 9 bases stayed unmatched. CDR3 loop: CASSPPTGTKEKLFF. Written as DNA, the CDR3 is TGTGCCAGCTCACCGCCGACAGGGACAAAGGAAAAACTGTTTTTT.

The chain couples TRBV5-1 to TRBJ2-1; 16 bases fit TRBD2. The V gene's germline CDR1 is SGHRS and CDR2 YFSETQ. J gave up 5 bases and V 4 bases, and 12 bases lay outside the gene matches. The CDR3 is 19 residues long. The CDR3 sequence is CASSLLGTSGRGSNNEQFF. The CDR3 DNA is TGCGCCAGCAGCCTACTCGGGACTAGCGGGAGGGGGTCAAACAATGAGCAGTTCTTC.

The V and J genes are TRBV7-9 and TRBJ2-5, with D perhaps matching TRBD2 (5 bases). V was shortened by 1 base and J by 1 base, with 13 bases between the two germline ends. Germline V gene sequence: CDR1 SEHNR, CDR2 FQNEAQ (reference sequence). CDR3 length: 16 amino acids. CDR3 sequence: CASSLGGFLRQETQYF. In nucleotides, the CDR3 is TGTGCCAGCAGCTTAGGAGGGTTTCTTCGCCAAGAGACCCAGTACTTC.

The chain uses TRBV4-1 and TRBJ2-1; 8 nucleotides line up with TRBD2. The CDR3 length is 15 residues. In germline, CDR1 is MGHRA, CDR2 YSYEKL. With V trimmed by 1 base and J by 7 bases, 6 bases remained unmatched. The CDR3 is CASSQVPGGLNEQFF. For the CDR3, the DNA is TGCGCCAGCAGCCAAGTTCCGGGAGGGTTGAATGAGCAGTTCTTC.

V gene TRBV28 combines with J gene TRBJ2-1, with a tentative D call TRBD1 (6 bases). V was trimmed by 6 bases and J by 6 bases, leaving 24 bases between them. Germline V CDR1 and CDR2: MDHEN, SYDVKM. The CDR3 loop spans 17 amino acids. CDR3 sequence reads: CASSKQTGSAVLNEQFF. The CDR3 DNA reads as TGTGCCAGCAGCAAGCAAACAGGGTCCGCTGTACTCAATGAGCAGTTCTTC.

As to this clone: A far larger clone is a single base away, which makes a read error likely. This sequence joins TRBV4-3 and TRBJ2-7, with D possibly TRBD1 on 6 matching bases. The CDR3 length is 16 residues. The germline V and J ends were trimmed by 5 bases and 1 base, with 18 bases remaining between them. Germline values: CDR1 LGHNA, CDR2 YSLEER. The CDR3 nucleotides read TGCGCCAGCAGCAGCCTACGTGGGCAGGGGTCCTACGAGCAGTACTTC. Amino acid sequence: CASSSLRGQGSYEQYF.

The chain carries TRBV11-3 and TRBJ2-2; no clear D. The germline CDR1 and CDR2 sequences are SGHNT and YENEEA. CDR3 size: 17 residues. V dropped 4 bases and J dropped 0 bases, with 15 bases sitting between them. The CDR3 region has the DNA TGTGCCAGCAGCTCCCTCGCCACGACCGCGAACACCGGGGAGCTGTTTTTT. This encodes CASSSLATTANTGELFF.

The rearrangement joins TRBV6-1 to TRBJ2-6; D is unclear. This CDR3 is 14 amino acids long. V was pared by 8 bases and J by 0 bases, with 8 bases between. Germline values: CDR1 MNHNS, CDR2 SASEGT. The CDR3 DNA reads as TGTGCCAGCGGTTGGGTCTCTGGGGCCAACGTCCTGACTTTC. Protein product: CASGWVSGANVLTF.

V and J are TRBV7-3 and TRBJ2-1; D may be TRBD1 (6 bases). This CDR3 region has 15 residues. Germline values: CDR1 SGHTA, CDR2 FQGTGA. V lost 1 base to trimming and J lost 9 bases, with 16 bases between them. The DNA for the CDR3 is TGTGCCAGCAGCTTAAGGGGGCTCCCGATCGGTGAGCAGTTCTTC. It encodes CASSLRGLPIGEQFF.

This clone has a single count. The likely explanation is a read error, given a far larger clone one base away. This chain connects TRBV5-8 to TRBJ1-5; unclear D gene. The J call may be incorrect, as the DNA end agrees better with TRBJ2-3. Looked up from germline, CDR1 is SGHTS and CDR2 is YDEGEE. The CDR3 contains 13 residues. The CDR3 is CASGQPKNQPQYF. CDR3 nucleotides: TGTGCCAGCGGTCAGCCAAAAAATCAGCCCCAGTATTTT.

V gene TRBV11-2 combines with J gene TRBJ2-5; D is uncertain. Between the trimmed V and J ends, which lost 1 base and 5 bases, there was a span of 14 bases. The CDR3 has 15 residues. Germline CDR1 and CDR2: SGHAT and FQNNGV. CDR3: CASSLAGVGFETQYF. Here the CDR3 DNA reads TGTGCCAGCAGCTTAGCAGGAGTTGGATTCGAGACCCAGTACTTC.

A note on this clone: With a far larger clone one base away, a read error is the likely cause. V usage is TRBV7-2 and J usage is TRBJ1-2; the D is unclear. The CDR3 extends over 13 amino acids. In germline, CDR1 is SGHTA, CDR2 FQGNSA. The V end lost 7 bases, the J end lost 8 bases, and 17 bases lay between the germline ends. CDR3 in DNA: TGTGCCAGCACCGAAGACACTCTGGGGGGCTACACCTTC. Protein sequence: CASTEDTLGGYTF.

A note on this clone: A far larger clone lies a single base away; this is likely a read error. Other DNA sequences of this sample code for an identical CDR3. The V gene is TRBV10-3, the J gene TRBJ1-2, with TRBD1 identical over 9 bases. V was pared by 4 bases and J by 5 bases, with 8 bases of the junction left unmatched. Germline V gene data show CDR1 as ENHRY and CDR2 as SYGVKD. The CDR3 covers 15 residues. The CDR3 coding sequence is TGTGCCATCAGTGGCGGACAGGGGATTGGTTATGGCTACACCTTC. Protein product: CAISGGQGIGYGYTF.

The sample holds a few counts of this clone. The rearrangement joins TRBV7-9 to TRBJ2-5, with D perhaps TRBD1 (6 bases). The V gene's germline CDR1 is SEHNR and CDR2 FQNEAQ (reference sequence). V was shortened by 3 bases and J by 3 bases, with 11 bases between the two germline ends. The CDR3 runs to 14 residues. CDR3 protein: CASSFTGYEETQYF. CDR3 DNA sequence: TGTGCCAGCAGCTTCACAGGGTACGAAGAGACCCAGTACTTC.

V is TRBV2 and J is TRBJ2-1; D perhaps matches TRBD1 (5 bases). Germline values: CDR1 SNHLY, CDR2 FYNNEI. Trimming pared 4 bases from V and 1 base from J, leaving 8 bases between. This CDR3 spans 14 amino acids. The CDR3 spells CASSGGRSYNEQFF. The CDR3 nucleotides read TGTGCCAGCAGTGGGGGCAGGTCCTACAATGAGCAGTTCTTC.

This sequence joins TRBV5-1 and TRBJ2-7; D ambiguous. The CDR3 covers 14 residues. Trimming took 2 bases from V and 7 from J, leaving 16 bases between them. Germline V CDR1 and CDR2: SGHRS, YFSETQ. The CDR3 is CASSFGQASREQYF. In DNA, the CDR3 is TGCGCCAGCAGCTTTGGTCAGGCATCTAGGGAGCAGTACTTC.

V gene TRBV28 combines with J gene TRBJ1-1; no firm D call. Germline loops: CDR1 MDHEN, CDR2 SYDVKM. This CDR3 spans 12 amino acids. Trimming removed 7 bases from V and 1 base from J, with 7 bases in between. The CDR3 nucleotides are TGTGCCAGCATATACGGGAACACTGAAGCTTTCTTT. Its protein product is CASIYGNTEAFF. The variable domain in full, completed from reference TRBV28 and TRBJ1-1, reads DVKVTQSSRYLVKRTGEKVFLECVQDMDHENMFWYRQDPGLGLRLIYFSYDVKMKEKGDIPEGYSVSREKKERFSLILESASTNQTSMYLCASIYGNTEAFFGQGTRLTVV.

The chain couples TRBV28 to TRBJ2-5, with 10 nucleotides matching TRBD1. J lost 4 bases, V lost 6 bases, and 5 bases had no gene match. The CDR3 spans 14 residues. In germline, CDR1 is MDHEN, CDR2 SYDVKM. In nucleotides, the CDR3 is TGTGCCAGCAGGGGGACAGGGGAGCCAGAGACCCAGTACTTC. Translated: CASRGTGEPETQYF.